These T cell receptor beta chains were read from a single sample in a study of T cells in Graves' hyperthyroidism and ophthalmopathy. TCRdb re-derived calls from the multiplex PCR reads in MiXCR, one entry per CDR3 protein. The sample lists 700,000 or so distinct CDR3 sequences, less than 20% seen once, with about 8.4% in the top ten. Input material: blood. These receptors were obtained from a man aged 18 to 30 with Graves' hyperthyroidism. Each CDR3 is given with its conserved first and last residue.

j_gene,v_gene,CDR3aa
TRBJ1-1,TRBV11-2,CASSSSFSGNTEAFF
TRBJ2-7,TRBV20-1,CSARGGLAGVNEQYF
TRBJ2-1,TRBV18,CASSPPTNYNEQFF
TRBJ2-7,TRBV28,CASRERGYEQYF
TRBJ1-1,TRBV20-1,CSARDQGRKTEAFF
TRBJ1-3,TRBV29-1,CSAGQSSSGNTIYF
TRBJ2-3,TRBV7-9,CASSSEGSADTQYF
TRBJ2-1,TRBV7-9,CASSLGGALTFYNEQFF
TRBJ1-4,TRBV6-2/TRBV6-3,CASRTSATNEKLFF
TRBJ1-1,TRBV5-1,CASHSGSTEAFF
TRBJ2-3,TRBV6-2/TRBV6-3,CASSYASVTDTQYF
TRBJ2-7,TRBV6-2/TRBV6-3,CASSWTGWTYEQYF
TRBJ1-1,TRBV28,CASSLWPPKNTEAFF
TRBJ1-3,TRBV6-4,CASSEALMDSTKSGNTIYF
TRBJ2-7,TRBV4-1,CASSQDRFYEQYF
TRBJ1-1,TRBV28,CASSPGTGEAFF
TRBJ1-3,TRBV13,CASSLLSNGVYF
TRBJ2-3,TRBV7-9,CASSLEASWDTQYF
TRBJ1-1,TRBV12-5,CASGPWRAGAMRNTEAFF
TRBJ1-5,TRBV6-5,CASSYFFSGGASFQPQHF
TRBJ2-1,TRBV19,CASSMASGGYNEQFF
TRBJ1-6,TRBV7-2,CASSRMTAHNSPLHF